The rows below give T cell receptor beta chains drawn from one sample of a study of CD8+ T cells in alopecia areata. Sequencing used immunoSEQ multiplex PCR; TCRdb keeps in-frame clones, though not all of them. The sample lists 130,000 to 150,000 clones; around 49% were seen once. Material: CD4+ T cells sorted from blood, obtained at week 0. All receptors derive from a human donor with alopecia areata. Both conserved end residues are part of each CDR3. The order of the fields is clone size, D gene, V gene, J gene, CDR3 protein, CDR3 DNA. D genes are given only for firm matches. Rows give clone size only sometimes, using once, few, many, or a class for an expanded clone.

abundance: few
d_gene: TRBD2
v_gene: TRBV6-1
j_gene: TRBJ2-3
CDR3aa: CASSEGGGIADTQYF
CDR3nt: TGTGCCAGCAGTGAAGGGGGGGGGATCGCAGATACGCAGTATTTT

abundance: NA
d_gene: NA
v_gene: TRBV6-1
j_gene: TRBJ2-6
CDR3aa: CAGDGSSSGANVLTF
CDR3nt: TGTGCTGGGGACGGATCTAGCTCTGGGGCCAACGTCCTGACTTTC

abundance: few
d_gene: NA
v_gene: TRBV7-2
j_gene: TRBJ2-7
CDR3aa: CASSRDSYSYEQYF
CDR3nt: TGTGCCAGCAGCCGCGACAGTTATTCCTACGAGCAGTACTTC

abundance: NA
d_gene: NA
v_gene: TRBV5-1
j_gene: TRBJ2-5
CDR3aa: CASSLSSGQETQYF
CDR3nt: TGCGCCAGCAGCTTGTCATCGGGACAAGAGACCCAGTACTTC

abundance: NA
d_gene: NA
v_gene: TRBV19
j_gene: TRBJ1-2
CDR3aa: CASTAPGQGYGYTF
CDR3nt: TGTGCCAGTACCGCCCCGGGGCAGGGGTATGGCTACACCTTC

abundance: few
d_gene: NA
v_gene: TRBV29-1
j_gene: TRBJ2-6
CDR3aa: CSVLGANVLTF
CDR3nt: TGCAGCGTTCTTGGGGCCAACGTCCTGACTTTC

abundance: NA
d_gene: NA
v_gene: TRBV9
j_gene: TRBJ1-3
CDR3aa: CASSVAQSGNTIYF
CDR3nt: TGTGCCAGCAGCGTAGCCCAGTCTGGAAACACCATATATTTT

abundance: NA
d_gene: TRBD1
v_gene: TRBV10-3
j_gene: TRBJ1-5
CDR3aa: CAISDRTGSYQPQHF
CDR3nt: TGTGCCATCAGTGACAGGACAGGGAGCTATCAGCCCCAGCATTTT

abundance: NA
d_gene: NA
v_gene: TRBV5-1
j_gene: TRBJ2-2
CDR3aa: CASSLGDIEELFF
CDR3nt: TGCGCCAGCAGCTTGGGGGACATCGAGGAGCTGTTTTTT

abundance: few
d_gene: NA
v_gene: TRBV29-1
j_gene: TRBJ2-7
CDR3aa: CSAAKISGTSYGYEQYF
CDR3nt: TGCAGCGCCGCCAAGATATCCGGGACCTCATACGGCTACGAGCAGTACTTC

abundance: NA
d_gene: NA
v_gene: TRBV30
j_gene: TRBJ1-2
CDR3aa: CAWSGTRWDYGYTF
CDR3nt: TGTGCCTGGAGTGGCACTCGTTGGGACTATGGCTACACCTTC

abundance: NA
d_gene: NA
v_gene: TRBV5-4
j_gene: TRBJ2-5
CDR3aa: CASSPPVSRETQYF
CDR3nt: TGTGCCAGCAGCCCCCCCGTTAGCAGGGAGACCCAGTACTTC

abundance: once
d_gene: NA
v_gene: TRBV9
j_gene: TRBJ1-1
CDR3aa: CASSVQGLGTEAFF
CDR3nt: TGTGCCAGCAGCGTTCAGGGGTTAGGAACTGAAGCTTTCTTT

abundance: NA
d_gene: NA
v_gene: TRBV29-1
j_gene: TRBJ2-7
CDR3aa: CSVLKQDEQYF
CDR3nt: TGCAGCGTCCTAAAGCAGGACGAGCAGTACTTC

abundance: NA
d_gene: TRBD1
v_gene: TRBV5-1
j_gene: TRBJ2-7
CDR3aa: CASSTGTGGYEQYF
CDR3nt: TGCGCCAGCAGCACGGGGACAGGGGGCTACGAGCAGTACTTC

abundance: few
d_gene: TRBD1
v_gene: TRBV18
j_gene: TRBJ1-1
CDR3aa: CASSRGTGVGTEAFF
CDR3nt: TGTGCCAGCTCCCGCGGGACAGGGGTCGGGACTGAAGCTTTCTTT

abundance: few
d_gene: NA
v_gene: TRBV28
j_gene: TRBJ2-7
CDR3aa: CASSWAKGTYEQYF
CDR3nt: TGTGCCAGCAGTTGGGCCAAAGGCACCTACGAGCAGTACTTC

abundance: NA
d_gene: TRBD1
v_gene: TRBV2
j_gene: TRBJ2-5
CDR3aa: CASKLRDREETQYF
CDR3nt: TGTGCCAGCAAGCTCCGGGACAGGGAGGAGACCCAGTACTTC

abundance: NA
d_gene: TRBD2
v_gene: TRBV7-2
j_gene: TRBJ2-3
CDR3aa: CASSLTSGRFDTQYF
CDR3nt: TGTGCCAGCAGCTTAACTAGCGGGAGATTTGATACGCAGTATTTT

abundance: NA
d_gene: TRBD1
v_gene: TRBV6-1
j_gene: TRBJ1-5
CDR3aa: CASNDWTGRNQPQHF
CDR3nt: TGTGCCAGCAACGACTGGACAGGGAGGAATCAGCCCCAGCATTTT

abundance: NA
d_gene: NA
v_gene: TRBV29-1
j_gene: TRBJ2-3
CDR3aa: CSVGRGRGTDTQYF
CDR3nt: TGCAGCGTTGGTCGGGGGCGCGGCACAGATACGCAGTATTTT

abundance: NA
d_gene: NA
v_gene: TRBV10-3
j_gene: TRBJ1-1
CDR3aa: CAIRGANGVNTEAFF
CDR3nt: TGTGCCATCCGTGGGGCCAACGGGGTGAACACTGAAGCTTTCTTT

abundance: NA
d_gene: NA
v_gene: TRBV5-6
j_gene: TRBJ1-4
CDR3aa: CASSSGGVGTF
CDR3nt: TGTGCCAGCAGCTCGGGCGGAGTGGGGACGTTT

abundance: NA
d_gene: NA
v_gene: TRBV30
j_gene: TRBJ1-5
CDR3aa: CAWSVGVTGQPQHF
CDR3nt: TGTGCCTGGAGTGTAGGGGTAACAGGACAGCCCCAGCATTTT

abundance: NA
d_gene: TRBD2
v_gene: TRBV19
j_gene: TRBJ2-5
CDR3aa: CASSRLATKETQYF
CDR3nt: TGTGCCAGTAGCAGACTAGCGACCAAAGAGACCCAGTACTTC

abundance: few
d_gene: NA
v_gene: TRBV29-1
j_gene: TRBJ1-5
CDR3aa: CSVGDGRGGQPQHF
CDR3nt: TGCAGCGTTGGGGACGGCCGTGGGGGTCAGCCCCAGCATTTT

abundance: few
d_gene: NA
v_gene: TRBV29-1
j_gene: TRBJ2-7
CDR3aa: CSAADIRIYEQYF
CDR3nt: TGCAGCGCGGCGGACATCCGAATCTACGAGCAGTACTTC

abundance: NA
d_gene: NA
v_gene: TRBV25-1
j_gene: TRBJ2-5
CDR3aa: CASSGLQETQYF
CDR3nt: TGTGCCAGCAGCGGTCTCCAAGAGACCCAGTACTTC

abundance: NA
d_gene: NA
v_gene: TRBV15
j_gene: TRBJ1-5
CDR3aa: CATSRDPPAVAYQPQHF
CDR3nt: TGTGCCACCAGCAGAGATCCCCCTGCGGTGGCGTATCAGCCCCAGCATTTT

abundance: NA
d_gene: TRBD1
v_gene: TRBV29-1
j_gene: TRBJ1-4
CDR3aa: CSVAGQGGTNEKLFF
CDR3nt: TGCAGCGTAGCAGGACAGGGTGGAACTAATGAAAAACTGTTTTTT

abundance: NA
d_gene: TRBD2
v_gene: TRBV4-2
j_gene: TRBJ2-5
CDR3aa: CASSQEPLAGGLETQYF
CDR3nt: TGTGCCAGCAGCCAAGAACCGCTGGCGGGAGGGCTTGAGACCCAGTACTTC

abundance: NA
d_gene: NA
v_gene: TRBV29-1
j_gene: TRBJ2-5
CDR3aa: CSVAGNGQETQYF
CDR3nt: TGCAGCGTTGCAGGTAACGGCCAAGAGACCCAGTACTTC

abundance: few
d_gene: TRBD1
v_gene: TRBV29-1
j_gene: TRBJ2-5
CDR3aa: CSGAGTGNQETQYF
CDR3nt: TGCAGTGGCGCCGGGACAGGGAACCAAGAGACCCAGTACTTC

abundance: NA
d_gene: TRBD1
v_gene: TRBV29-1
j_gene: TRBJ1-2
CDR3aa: CTCGDRGNGYTF
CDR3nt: TGCACCTGTGGGGACAGAGGTAATGGCTACACCTTC

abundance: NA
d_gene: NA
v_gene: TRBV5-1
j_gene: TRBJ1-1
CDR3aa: CASSLAQGNTEAFF
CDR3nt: TGCGCCAGCAGCTTGGCTCAAGGGAACACTGAAGCTTTCTTT

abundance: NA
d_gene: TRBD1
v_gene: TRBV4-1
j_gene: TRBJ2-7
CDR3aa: CASSQAGTGAYEQYF
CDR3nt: TGCGCCAGCAGCCAAGCCGGGACAGGGGCCTACGAGCAGTACTTC

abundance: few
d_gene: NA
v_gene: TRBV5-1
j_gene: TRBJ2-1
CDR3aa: CASSRSTVDEQFF
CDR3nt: TGCGCCAGCAGTCGATCCACGGTGGATGAGCAGTTCTTC

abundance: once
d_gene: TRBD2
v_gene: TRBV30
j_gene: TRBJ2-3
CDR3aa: CAWSPGGVDTQYF
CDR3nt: TGTGCCTGGAGTCCGGGGGGGGTAGATACGCAGTATTTT

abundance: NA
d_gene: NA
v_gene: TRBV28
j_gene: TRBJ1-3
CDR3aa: CASSLASSGNTIYF
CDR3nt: TGTGCCAGCAGTCTCGCCAGCTCTGGAAACACCATATATTTT

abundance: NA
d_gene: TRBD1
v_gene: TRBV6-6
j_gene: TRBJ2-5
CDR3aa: CASRDRGRETQYF
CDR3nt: TGTGCCAGCAGGGACAGGGGCCGGGAGACCCAGTACTTC

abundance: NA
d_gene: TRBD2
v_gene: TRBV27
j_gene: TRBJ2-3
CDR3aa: CATFSGRVRGTQYF
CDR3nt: TGTGCCACCTTTAGCGGGAGGGTCCGGGGTACGCAGTATTTT

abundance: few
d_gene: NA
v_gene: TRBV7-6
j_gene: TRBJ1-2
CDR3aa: CASSLGQGYGYTF
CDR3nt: TGTGCCAGCAGCTTAGGCCAGGGTTATGGCTACACCTTC

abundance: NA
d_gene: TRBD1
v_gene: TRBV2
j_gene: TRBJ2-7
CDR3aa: CASRADRPSYEQYF
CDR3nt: TGTGCCAGCAGGGCGGACAGGCCGAGTTACGAGCAGTACTTC